This TCR beta chain is drawn from a study of T cells in Graves' hyperthyroidism and ophthalmopathy. This clonotype was seen repeatedly, ten times or more. Amplified regions were TCR beta CDR3 sequences from RNA transcripts. Initially, a first-round RT-PCR of the TCR CDR3 employed the HTBI primer set. Each CDR3 protein is one row after TCRdb ran MiXCR on the multiplex PCR reads. Among some 600,000 distinct CDR3 sequences, about 15% were seen once, and the ten largest hold less than 6%. Germline assignment: CDR1 DFQATT and CDR2 SNEGSKA (reference sequence). V trimming: 3 bases; J trimming: 7 bases; junction bases outside the gene matches: 8. The CDR3 sequence is 16 residues long.

The receptor's source is a woman younger than 45 with Graves' hyperthyroidism that later progressed to Graves' ophthalmopathy. Source material: blood. The gene calls are TRBV20-1 and TRBJ2-2; TRBD2 matches at 13 bases. The CDR3 nucleotides are TGCAGTGCTAGGGGACTAGCGGGACGTAAGAACGGGGAGCTGTTTTTT. This translates into CSARGLAGRKNGELFF.